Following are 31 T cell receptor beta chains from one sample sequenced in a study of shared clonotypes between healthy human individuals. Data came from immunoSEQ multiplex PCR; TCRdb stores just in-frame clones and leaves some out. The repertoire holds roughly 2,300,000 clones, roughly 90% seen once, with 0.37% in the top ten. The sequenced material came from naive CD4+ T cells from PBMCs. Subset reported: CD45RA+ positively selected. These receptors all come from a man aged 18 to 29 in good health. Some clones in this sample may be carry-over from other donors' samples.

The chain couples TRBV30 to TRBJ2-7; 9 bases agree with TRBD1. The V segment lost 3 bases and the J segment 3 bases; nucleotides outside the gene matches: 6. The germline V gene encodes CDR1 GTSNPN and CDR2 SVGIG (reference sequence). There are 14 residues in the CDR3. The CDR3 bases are TGTGCCTGGAGAAGGACAGGGGCACTCTACGAGCAGTACTTC. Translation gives CAWRRTGALYEQYF.

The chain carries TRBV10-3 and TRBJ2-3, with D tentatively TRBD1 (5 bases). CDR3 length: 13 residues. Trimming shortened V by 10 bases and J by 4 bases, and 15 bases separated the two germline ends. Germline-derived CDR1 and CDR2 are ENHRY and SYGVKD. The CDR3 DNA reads TGTGCCACCGTGGACAAGTCACCAGATACGCAGTATTTT. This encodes CATVDKSPDTQYF.

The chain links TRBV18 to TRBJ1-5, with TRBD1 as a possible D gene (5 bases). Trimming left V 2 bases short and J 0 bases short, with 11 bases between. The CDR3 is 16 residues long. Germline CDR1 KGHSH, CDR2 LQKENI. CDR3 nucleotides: TGTGCCAGCTCACCATTGGACAACAATAGCAATCAGCCCCAGCATTTT. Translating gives CASSPLDNNSNQPQHF.

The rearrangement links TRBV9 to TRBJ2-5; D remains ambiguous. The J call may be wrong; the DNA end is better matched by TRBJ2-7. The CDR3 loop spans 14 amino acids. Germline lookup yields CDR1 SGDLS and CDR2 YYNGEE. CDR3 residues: CASSVPRPSYEQYF. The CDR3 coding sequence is TGTGCCAGCAGCGTTCCGAGGCCGTCCTACGAGCAGTACTTC.

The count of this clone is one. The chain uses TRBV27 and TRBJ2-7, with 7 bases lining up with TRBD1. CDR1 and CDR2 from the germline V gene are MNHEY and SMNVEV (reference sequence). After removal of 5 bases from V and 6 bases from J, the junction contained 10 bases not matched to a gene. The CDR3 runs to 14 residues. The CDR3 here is CASSLRGMRAEQYF. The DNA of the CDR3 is TGTGCCAGCAGTCTCAGGGGGATGAGGGCCGAGCAGTACTTC.

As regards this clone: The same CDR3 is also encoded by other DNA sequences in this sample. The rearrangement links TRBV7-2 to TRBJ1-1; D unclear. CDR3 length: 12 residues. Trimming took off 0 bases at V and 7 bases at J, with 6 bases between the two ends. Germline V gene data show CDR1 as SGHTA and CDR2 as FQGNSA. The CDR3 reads CASSLARFEAFF. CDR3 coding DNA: TGTGCCAGCAGCTTAGCCAGGTTTGAAGCTTTCTTT. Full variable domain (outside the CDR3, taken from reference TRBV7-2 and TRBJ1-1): GAGVSQSPSNKVTEKGKDVELRCDPISGHTALYWYRQSLGQGLEFLIYFQGNSAPDKSGLPSDRFSAERTGGSVSTLTIQRTQQEDSAVYLCASSLARFEAFFGQGTRLTVV.

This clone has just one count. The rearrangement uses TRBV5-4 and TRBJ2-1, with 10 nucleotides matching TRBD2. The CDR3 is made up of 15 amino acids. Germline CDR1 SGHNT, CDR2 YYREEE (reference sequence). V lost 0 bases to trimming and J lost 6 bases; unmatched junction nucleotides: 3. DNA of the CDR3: TGTGCCAGCAGCTTGGGTAGCGGGAGGACCAATGAGCAGTTCTTC. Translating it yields CASSLGSGRTNEQFF. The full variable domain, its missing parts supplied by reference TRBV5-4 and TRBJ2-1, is ETGVTQSPTHLIKTRGQQVTLRCSSQSGHNTVSWYQQALGQGPQFIFQYYREEENGRGNFPPRFSGLQFPNYSSELNVNALELDDSALYLCASSLGSGRTNEQFFGPGTRLTVL.

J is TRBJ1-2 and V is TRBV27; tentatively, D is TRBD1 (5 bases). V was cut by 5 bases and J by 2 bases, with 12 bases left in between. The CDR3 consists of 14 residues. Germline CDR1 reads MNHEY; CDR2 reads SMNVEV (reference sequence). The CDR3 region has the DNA TGTGCCAGCAGTACGGGTGGGGGGAACTATGGCTACACCTTC. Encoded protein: CASSTGGGNYGYTF.

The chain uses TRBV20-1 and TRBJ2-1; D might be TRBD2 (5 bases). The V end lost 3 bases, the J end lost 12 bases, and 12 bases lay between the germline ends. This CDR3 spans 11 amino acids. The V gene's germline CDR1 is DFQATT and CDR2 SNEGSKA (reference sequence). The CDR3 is CSASVPGRQFF. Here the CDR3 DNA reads TGCAGTGCTAGTGTTCCGGGAAGGCAGTTCTTC.

The CDR3 reads CATHGVDYGYTF. The CDR3 nucleotides are TGTGCCACCCACGGGGTCGACTATGGCTACACCTTC. This chain joins TRBV6-1 and TRBJ1-2; D call uncertain. The CDR3 has 12 residues. V gave up 10 bases and J gave up 3 bases, with 12 bases separating them. Germline loops: CDR1 MNHNS, CDR2 SASEGT.

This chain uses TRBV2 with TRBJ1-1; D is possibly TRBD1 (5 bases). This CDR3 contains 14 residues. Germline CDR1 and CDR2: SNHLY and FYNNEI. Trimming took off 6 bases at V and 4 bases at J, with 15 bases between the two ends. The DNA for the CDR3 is TGTGCCAGCAGACCCGGGGCGCGGGGCACTGAAGCTTTCTTT. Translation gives CASRPGARGTEAFF.

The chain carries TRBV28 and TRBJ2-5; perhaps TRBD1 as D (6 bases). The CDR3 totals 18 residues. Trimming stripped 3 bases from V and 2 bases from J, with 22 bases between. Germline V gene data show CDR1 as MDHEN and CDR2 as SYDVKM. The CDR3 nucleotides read TGTGCCAGCAGTTTTGTAGGGGGAAAGGGCCAGGGGCAAGAGACCCAGTACTTC. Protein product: CASSFVGGKGQGQETQYF.

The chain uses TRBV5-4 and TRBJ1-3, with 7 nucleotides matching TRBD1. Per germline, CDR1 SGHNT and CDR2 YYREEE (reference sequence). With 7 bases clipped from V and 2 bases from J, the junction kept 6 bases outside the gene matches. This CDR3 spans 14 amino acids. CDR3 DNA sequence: TGTGCCAGCCACAGACAGGGCCCTGGAAACACCATATATTTT. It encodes CASHRQGPGNTIYF.

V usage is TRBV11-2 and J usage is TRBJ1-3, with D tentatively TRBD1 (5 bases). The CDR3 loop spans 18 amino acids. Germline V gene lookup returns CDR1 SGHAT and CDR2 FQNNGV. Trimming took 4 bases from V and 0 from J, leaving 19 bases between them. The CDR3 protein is CASSYHRSPGPSGNTIYF. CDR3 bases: TGTGCCAGCAGCTACCACCGATCCCCGGGGCCCTCTGGAAACACCATATATTTT.

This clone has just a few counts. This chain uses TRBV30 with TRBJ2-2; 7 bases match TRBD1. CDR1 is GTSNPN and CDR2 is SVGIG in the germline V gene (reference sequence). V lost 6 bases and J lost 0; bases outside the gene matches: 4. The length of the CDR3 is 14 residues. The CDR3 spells CACWDRANTGELFF. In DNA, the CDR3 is TGTGCCTGCTGGGACAGAGCGAACACCGGGGAGCTGTTTTTT.

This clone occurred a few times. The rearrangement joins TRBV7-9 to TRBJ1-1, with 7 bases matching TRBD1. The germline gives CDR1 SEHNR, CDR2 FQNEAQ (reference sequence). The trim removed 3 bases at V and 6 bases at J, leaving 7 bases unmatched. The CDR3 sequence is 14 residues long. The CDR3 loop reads CASSFDRVTAEAFF. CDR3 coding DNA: TGTGCCAGCAGCTTCGACAGGGTTACAGCTGAAGCTTTCTTT.

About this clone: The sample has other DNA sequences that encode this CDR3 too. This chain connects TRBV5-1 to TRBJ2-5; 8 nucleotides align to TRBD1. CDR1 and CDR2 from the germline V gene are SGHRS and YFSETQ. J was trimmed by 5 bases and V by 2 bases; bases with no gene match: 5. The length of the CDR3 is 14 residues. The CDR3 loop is CASSFGQGRETQYF. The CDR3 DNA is TGCGCCAGCAGCTTCGGACAGGGACGGGAGACCCAGTACTTC.

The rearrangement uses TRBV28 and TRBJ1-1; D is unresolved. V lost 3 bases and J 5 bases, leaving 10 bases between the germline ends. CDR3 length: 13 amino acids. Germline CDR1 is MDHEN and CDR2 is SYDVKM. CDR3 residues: CASSLIRETEAFF. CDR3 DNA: TGTGCCAGCAGTTTGATTCGGGAAACTGAAGCTTTCTTT. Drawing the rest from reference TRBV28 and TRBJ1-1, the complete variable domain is DVKVTQSSRYLVKRTGEKVFLECVQDMDHENMFWYRQDPGLGLRLIYFSYDVKMKEKGDIPEGYSVSREKKERFSLILESASTNQTSMYLCASSLIRETEAFFGQGTRLTVV.

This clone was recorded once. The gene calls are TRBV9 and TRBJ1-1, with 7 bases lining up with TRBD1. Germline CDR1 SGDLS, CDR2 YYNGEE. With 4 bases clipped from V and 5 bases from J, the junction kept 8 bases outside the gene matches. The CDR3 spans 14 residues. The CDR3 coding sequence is TGTGCCAGCAGCATAAGGGACAGCTCAACTGAAGCTTTCTTT. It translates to CASSIRDSSTEAFF.

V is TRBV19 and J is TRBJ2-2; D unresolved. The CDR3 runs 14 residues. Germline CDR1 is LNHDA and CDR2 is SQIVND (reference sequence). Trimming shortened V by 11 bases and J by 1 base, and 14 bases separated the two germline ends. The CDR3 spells CARKKWRNTGELFF. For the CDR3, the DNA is TGTGCCCGTAAAAAGTGGAGGAACACCGGGGAGCTGTTTTTT.

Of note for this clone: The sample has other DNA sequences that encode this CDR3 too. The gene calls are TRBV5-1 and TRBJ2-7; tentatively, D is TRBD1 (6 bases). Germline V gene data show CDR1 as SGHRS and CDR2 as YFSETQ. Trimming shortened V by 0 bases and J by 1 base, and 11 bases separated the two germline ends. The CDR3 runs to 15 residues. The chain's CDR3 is CASSLVPGQSYEQYF. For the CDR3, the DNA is TGCGCCAGCAGCTTGGTCCCCGGACAGTCCTACGAGCAGTACTTC.

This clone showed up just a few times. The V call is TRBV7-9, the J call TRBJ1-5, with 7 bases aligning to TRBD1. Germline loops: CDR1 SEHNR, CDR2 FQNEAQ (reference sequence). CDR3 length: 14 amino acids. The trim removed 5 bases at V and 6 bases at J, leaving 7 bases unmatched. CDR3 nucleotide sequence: TGTGCCAGCAGCGTAACAGGGGTTCCTCAGCCCCAGCATTTT. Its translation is CASSVTGVPQPQHF. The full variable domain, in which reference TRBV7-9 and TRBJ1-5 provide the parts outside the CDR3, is DTGVSQNPRHKITKRGQNVTFRCDPISEHNRLYWYRQTLGQGPEFLTYFQNEAQLEKSRLLSDRFSAERPKGSFSTLEIQRTEQGDSAMYLCASSVTGVPQPQHFGDGTRLSIL.

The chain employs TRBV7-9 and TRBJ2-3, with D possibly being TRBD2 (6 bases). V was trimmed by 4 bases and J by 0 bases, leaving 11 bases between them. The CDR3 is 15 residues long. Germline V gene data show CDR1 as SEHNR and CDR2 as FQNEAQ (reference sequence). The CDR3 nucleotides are TGTGCCAGCAGCTATCTAGCGACTAGCACAGATACGCAGTATTTT. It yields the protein CASSYLATSTDTQYF.

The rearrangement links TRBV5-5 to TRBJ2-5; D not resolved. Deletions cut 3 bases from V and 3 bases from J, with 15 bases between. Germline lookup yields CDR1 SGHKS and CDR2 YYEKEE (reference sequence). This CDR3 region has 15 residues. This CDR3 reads CASSSIGSLEETQYF. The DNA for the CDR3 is TGTGCCAGCAGCTCTATCGGGTCCCTGGAAGAGACCCAGTACTTC.

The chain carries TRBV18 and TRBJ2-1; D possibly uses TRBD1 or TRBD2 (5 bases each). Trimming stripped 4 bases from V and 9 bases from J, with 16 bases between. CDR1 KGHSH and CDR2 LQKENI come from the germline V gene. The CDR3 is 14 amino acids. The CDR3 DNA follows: TGTGCCAGCTCACGAGGGGATCGAGACGGTGAGCAGTTCTTC. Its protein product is CASSRGDRDGEQFF. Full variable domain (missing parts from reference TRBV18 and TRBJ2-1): NAGVMQNPRHLVRRRGQEARLRCSPMKGHSHVYWYRQLPEEGLKFMVYLQKENIIDESGMPKERFSAEFPKEGPSILRIQQVVRGDSAAYFCASSRGDRDGEQFFGPGTRLTVL.

CDR3 DNA: TGTGCCAGCAGCTTGACTAGCGGGAGGGACTACGAGCAGTACTTC. Translated: CASSLTSGRDYEQYF. The V and J genes are TRBV11-1 and TRBJ2-7, with 14 bases aligning to TRBD2. This CDR3 region has 15 residues. The V segment lost 3 bases and the J segment 3 bases; nucleotides outside the gene matches: 1. Germline V CDR1 and CDR2: SGHAT, FQDESV (reference sequence).

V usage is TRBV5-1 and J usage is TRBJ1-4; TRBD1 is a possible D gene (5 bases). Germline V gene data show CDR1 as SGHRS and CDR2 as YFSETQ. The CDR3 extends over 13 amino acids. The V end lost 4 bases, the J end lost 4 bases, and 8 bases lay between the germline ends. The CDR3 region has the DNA TGCGCCAGCAGCCCCGACAGTAATGAAAAACTGTTTTTT. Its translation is CASSPDSNEKLFF. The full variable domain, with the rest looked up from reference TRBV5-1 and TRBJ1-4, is KAGVTQTPRYLIKTRGQQVTLSCSPISGHRSVSWYQQTPGQGLQFLFEYFSETQRNKGNFPGRFSGRQFSNSRSEMNVSTLELGDSALYLCASSPDSNEKLFFGSGTQLSVL.

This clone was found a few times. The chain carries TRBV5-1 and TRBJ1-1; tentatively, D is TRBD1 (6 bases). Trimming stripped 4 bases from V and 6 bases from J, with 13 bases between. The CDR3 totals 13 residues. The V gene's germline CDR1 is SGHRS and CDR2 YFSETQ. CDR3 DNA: TGCGCCAGCAGCCAAGAAGGGGGACCTGAAGCTTTCTTT. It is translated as CASSQEGGPEAFF.

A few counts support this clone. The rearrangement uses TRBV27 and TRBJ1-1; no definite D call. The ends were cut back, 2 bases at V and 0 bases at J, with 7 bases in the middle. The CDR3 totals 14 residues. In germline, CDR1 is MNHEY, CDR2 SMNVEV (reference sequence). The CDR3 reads CASSLMRMNTEAFF. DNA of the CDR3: TGTGCCAGCAGTTTAATGCGGATGAACACTGAAGCTTTCTTT.

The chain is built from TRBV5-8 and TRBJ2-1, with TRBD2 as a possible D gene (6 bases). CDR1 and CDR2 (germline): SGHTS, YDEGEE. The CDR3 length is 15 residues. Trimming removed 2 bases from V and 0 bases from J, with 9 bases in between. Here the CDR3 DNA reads TGTGCCAGCAGCTTCGCGGGACTCTCCTACAATGAGCAGTTCTTC. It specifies CASSFAGLSYNEQFF.

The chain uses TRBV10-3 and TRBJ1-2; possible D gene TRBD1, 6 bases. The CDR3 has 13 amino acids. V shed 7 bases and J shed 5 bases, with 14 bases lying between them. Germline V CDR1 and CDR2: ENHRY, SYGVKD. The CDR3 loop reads CAITAGAGYGYTF. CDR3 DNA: TGTGCCATCACTGCGGGGGCAGGGTATGGCTACACCTTC.